Below are 23 T cell receptor beta chains sequenced from a single sample in a study of early T cells in non-severe SARS-CoV-2 infection. TCRdb reanalysed the 5' RACE reads using MiXCR and keeps one entry per CDR3 protein. The sample lists 25,000 to 30,000 distinct CDR3 sequences, 5.7% seen once, with around 5.4% in the top ten. Input material: whole blood. The receptor source for this set is an adult who was a healthcare worker with PCR-confirmed SARS-CoV-2 infection or an uninfected control (not recorded which).

At least ten counts were recorded for this clonotype. This chain joins TRBV5-1 and TRBJ1-1; 11 bases align to TRBD1. Germline CDR1 and CDR2: SGHRS and YFSETQ. The CDR3 sequence is 14 residues long. The trim removed 4 bases at V and 4 bases at J, leaving 3 bases unmatched. The CDR3 bases are TGCGCCAGCAGCGCGGGGACAGGGGGCACTGAAGCTTTCTTT. Amino acid sequence: CASSAGTGGTEAFF.

The chain is built from TRBV7-8 and TRBJ2-7, with TRBD1 matching over 9 bases. Germline loops: CDR1 SGHVS, CDR2 FQNEAQ. This CDR3 contains 14 residues. With V trimmed by 4 bases and J by 5 bases, 6 bases remained unmatched. This CDR3 reads CASSSLTGGNEQYF. The CDR3 region has the DNA TGTGCCAGCAGCTCCCTGACAGGGGGAAACGAGCAGTACTTC.

The rearrangement joins TRBV29-1 to TRBJ2-5; tentative D call: TRBD2 (6 bases). Germline CDR1 SQVTM, CDR2 ANQGSEA. The CDR3 sequence is 12 residues long. Trimming cost V 8 bases and J 5 bases, with 15 bases left between them. The CDR3 spells CSLIQGGETQYF. The CDR3 DNA follows: TGCAGCCTAATCCAGGGAGGCGAGACCCAGTACTTC.

In its sample, this clonotype was seen many times. The chain links TRBV18 to TRBJ1-5; D might be TRBD1 (6 bases). This CDR3 comprises 13 residues. Trimming left V 2 bases short and J 4 bases short, with 6 bases between. Germline loops: CDR1 KGHSH, CDR2 LQKENI. The CDR3 sequence: CASSPTGNQPQHF. For the CDR3, the DNA is TGTGCCAGCTCACCAACAGGGAATCAGCCCCAGCATTTT.

This clonotype was counted at least ten times. The genes are TRBV20-1 and TRBJ2-7, with D tentatively TRBD1 or TRBD2 (6 bases each). The CDR3 spans 14 residues. Germline CDR1 reads DFQATT; CDR2 reads SNEGSKA (reference sequence). V lost 6 bases and J 1 base, leaving 16 bases between the germline ends. The CDR3 loop is CSAPGATRSYEQYF. As DNA, the CDR3 is TGCAGTGCCCCGGGGGCGACCCGTTCCTACGAGCAGTACTTC.

In its sample, this clonotype was seen many times. The CDR3 DNA reads TGTGCCAGCAGCTTGGGGACAGGGAGCAATCAGCCCCAGCATTTT. Residues: CASSLGTGSNQPQHF. The chain uses TRBV5-5 and TRBJ1-5; 8 bases agree with TRBD1. Germline CDR1 and CDR2: SGHKS and YYEKEE (reference sequence). The CDR3 sequence is 15 residues long. J lost 1 base, V lost 0 bases, and 0 bases had no gene match.

This clonotype appeared many times. The CDR3 region is CASSLSANTEAFF. The CDR3 coding sequence is TGCGCCAGCAGTTTGTCAGCGAACACTGAAGCTTTCTTT. The gene calls are TRBV10-1 and TRBJ1-1; D not certain. Germline CDR1 reads WNHNN; CDR2 reads SYGVQD (reference sequence). This CDR3 contains 13 residues. V lost 5 bases and J 1 base, leaving 8 bases between the germline ends.

This clonotype was counted at least ten times. The genes are TRBV3-1 and TRBJ2-2; tentatively, D is TRBD1 (6 bases). Between the trimmed V and J ends, which lost 4 bases and 0 bases, there was a span of 9 bases. The CDR3 length is 15 residues. Per germline, CDR1 LGHDT and CDR2 YNNKEL (reference sequence). The CDR3 DNA follows: TGTGCCAGCAGCCCGGACAGTTCGAACACCGGGGAGCTGTTTTTT. Encoded protein: CASSPDSSNTGELFF.

This clonotype was counted many times. The rearrangement joins TRBV3-1 to TRBJ1-1; D uncertain. V shed 0 bases and J shed 3 bases, with 8 bases lying between them. The CDR3 loop spans 14 amino acids. Germline lookup yields CDR1 LGHDT and CDR2 YNNKEL (reference sequence). The CDR3 coding sequence is TGTGCCAGCAGCCAAGATTTCGAAGACACTGAAGCTTTCTTT. Translation gives CASSQDFEDTEAFF.

At least ten counts were recorded for this clonotype. V and J are TRBV28 and TRBJ1-5; possible D gene TRBD1, 5 bases. Between the trimmed V and J ends, which lost 3 bases and 11 bases, there was a span of 17 bases. The CDR3 is made up of 14 amino acids. Germline V lookup: CDR1 MDHEN, CDR2 SYDVKM. The CDR3 spells CASSFPHAGLAQHF. In nucleotides, the CDR3 is TGTGCCAGCAGTTTTCCACACGCAGGGCTGGCCCAGCATTTT.

This clonotype appeared many times. The CDR3 reads CASSLDPQAETPYEQYF. CDR3 nucleotide sequence: TGTGCCAGCAGTTTAGACCCTCAGGCGGAGACTCCCTACGAGCAGTACTTC. The chain combines TRBV28 with TRBJ2-7, with no clear D. The CDR3 extends over 17 amino acids. Germline V gives CDR1 MDHEN, CDR2 SYDVKM. The V gene lost 2 bases and the J gene lost 2 bases, with 19 bases spanning the gap.

At least ten counts were recorded for this clonotype. The CDR3 reads CATSDRRPRDRVSYEQYF. CDR3 DNA: TGTGCCACCAGTGATCGAAGGCCCCGGGACAGGGTGTCCTACGAGCAGTACTTC. The V and J genes are TRBV24-1 and TRBJ2-7, with 9 positions matching TRBD1. The length of the CDR3 is 18 residues. The V segment lost 3 bases and the J segment 1 base; nucleotides outside the gene matches: 12. Germline values: CDR1 KGHDR, CDR2 SFDVKD.

This clonotype appeared a few times. The genes are TRBV7-2 and TRBJ2-2; 8 bases are shared with TRBD2. The CDR3 spans 15 residues. In germline, CDR1 is SGHTA, CDR2 FQGNSA. Losses at the gene ends were 3 bases for V and 4 bases for J; bases not matched to a gene: 4. DNA for the CDR3: TGTGCCAGCAGCTTCCCCCTAGCGGGCACCGGGGAGCTGTTTTTT. It is translated as CASSFPLAGTGELFF.

This clonotype was found many times. This chain uses TRBV9 with TRBJ2-1; unclear D gene. This CDR3 has 15 amino acids. The germline V gene encodes CDR1 SGDLS and CDR2 YYNGEE. V shed 1 base and J shed 4 bases, with 12 bases lying between them. The CDR3 DNA follows: TGTGCCAGCAGCGTACAAATCGACTCTTACAATGAGCAGTTCTTC. Protein sequence: CASSVQIDSYNEQFF.

The rearrangement uses TRBV29-1 and TRBJ2-3; TRBD1 aligns across 12 bases. Trimming at V came to 6 bases and at J to 10 bases, leaving 11 bases not matched to a gene. The CDR3 runs to 14 residues. CDR1 is SQVTM, CDR2 ANQGSEA, per germline. The CDR3 reads CSVTRDRGREAQYF. CDR3 DNA: TGCAGCGTAACCCGGGACAGGGGGCGTGAAGCGCAGTATTTT.

The gene calls are TRBV3-1 and TRBJ1-5; 7 bases agree with TRBD1. This CDR3 spans 14 amino acids. Unmatched junction bases numbered 5, after V lost 2 bases and J lost 7 bases. The germline V gene encodes CDR1 LGHDT and CDR2 YNNKEL (reference sequence). The CDR3 is CASSQFTGDQPQHF. The CDR3 DNA sequence: TGTGCCAGCAGCCAATTTACAGGGGACCAGCCCCAGCATTTT.

The rearrangement uses TRBV7-3 and TRBJ2-3; D remains unclear. Germline-derived CDR1 and CDR2 are SGHTA and FQGTGA. V gave up 4 bases and J gave up 0 bases, with 2 bases separating them. The CDR3 covers 12 residues. The CDR3 loop is CASSWSTDTQYF. The CDR3 region has the DNA TGTGCCAGCAGCTGGAGCACAGATACGCAGTATTTT.

The table lists this clonotype with many counts. This sequence joins TRBV28 and TRBJ2-5, with D unresolved. Germline loops: CDR1 MDHEN, CDR2 SYDVKM. The CDR3 spans 11 residues. With 3 bases removed from V and 4 bases from J, the gap between germline ends came to 3 bases. CDR3 amino acids: CASSLRETQYF. As DNA, the CDR3 is TGTGCCAGCAGTTTGAGAGAGACCCAGTACTTC. The whole variable domain, remainder taken from reference TRBV28 and TRBJ2-5, is DVKVTQSSRYLVKRTGEKVFLECVQDMDHENMFWYRQDPGLGLRLIYFSYDVKMKEKGDIPEGYSVSREKKERFSLILESASTNQTSMYLCASSLRETQYFGPGTRLLVL.

This clonotype was picked up many times. The DNA of the CDR3 is TGTGCCAGCAGCGTAGCAGGGGGTTACACAGATACGCAGTATTTT. It specifies CASSVAGGYTDTQYF. The J gene is TRBJ2-3, the V gene TRBV9; TRBD1 matches 7 bases. Germline V gives CDR1 SGDLS, CDR2 YYNGEE. The CDR3 is made up of 15 amino acids. With V trimmed by 0 bases and J by 2 bases, 3 bases remained unmatched.

In this sample, this clonotype turned up a few times. The gene calls are TRBV5-1 and TRBJ2-7; 8 bases are shared with TRBD1. From germline, CDR1 is SGHRS and CDR2 YFSETQ. Trimming removed 7 bases from V and 3 bases from J; junction bases left unmatched: 3. The CDR3 covers 12 residues. CDR3 coding DNA: TGCGCCAGCTCACAGGGGGTCTACGAGCAGTACTTC. Translated: CASSQGVYEQYF. Drawing the rest from reference TRBV5-1 and TRBJ2-7, the complete variable domain is KAGVTQTPRYLIKTRGQQVTLSCSPISGHRSVSWYQQTPGQGLQFLFEYFSETQRNKGNFPGRFSGRQFSNSRSEMNVSTLELGDSALYLCASSQGVYEQYFGPGTRLTVT.

This clonotype occurred many times. This chain connects TRBV6-5 to TRBJ1-2; the D gene is possibly TRBD1 (6 bases). The V gene lost 7 bases and the J gene lost 6 bases, with 21 bases spanning the gap. The germline V gene has CDR1 MNHEY and CDR2 SVGAGI. The CDR3 sequence is 15 residues long. CDR3 in DNA: TGTGCCAGCATTCCACTTATTCGGGACACCCATGGCTACACCTTC. It codes for CASIPLIRDTHGYTF.

This clonotype was observed a few times. The CDR3 spells CASIRGPMEDTQYF. CDR3 DNA sequence: TGTGCCAGCATCAGGGGCCCAATGGAAGATACGCAGTATTTT. The genes are TRBV6-2 or TRBV6-3 and TRBJ2-3; possibly TRBD1 for D (6 bases). Germline loops: CDR1 MNHEY, CDR2 SVGEGT. This CDR3 contains 14 residues. Trimming removed 7 bases from V and 5 bases from J, with 16 bases in between.

This clonotype was picked up many times. CDR3 nucleotide sequence: TGTGCCAGCAGTTACACGTCAGGGGGAGGGCATCAGCCCCAGCATTTT. It codes for CASSYTSGGGHQPQHF. This rearrangement joins TRBV6-6 to TRBJ1-5; 7 bases line up with TRBD1. Germline CDR1 and CDR2: MNHNY and SVGAGI (reference sequence). The CDR3 covers 16 residues. The V and J ends lost 2 bases and 5 bases, in that order; junction bases with no gene match: 9.